This T cell receptor beta chain was documented in a study of early T cells in non-severe SARS-CoV-2 infection. Turning to the study itself: The authors sequenced bulk RNA from unsorted whole blood, leaving chains unpaired. Study-wide points: VDJdb matching favored anti-spike CD8 responses, missing private and CD4 specificities.

In this sample, this clonotype turned up a few times. The target antigen is unknown. Individual cDNA molecules carried attached unique molecular identifiers. TCRdb called the 5' RACE reads again in MiXCR, with one record for every CDR3 protein. In the table there are 20,000 to 25,000 distinct CDR3 sequences, 4.7% of which are singletons. The CDR3 totals 12 residues. V lost 6 bases to trimming and J lost 16 bases; unmatched junction nucleotides: 12. Germline CDR1 and CDR2: SQVTM and ANQGSEA. This TCR was recovered from an adult who was a healthcare worker with PCR-confirmed SARS-CoV-2 infection or an uninfected control (not recorded which). The chain recombines TRBV29-1 with TRBJ2-1; 10 bases line up with TRBD1. Sequencing input: whole blood. In DNA, the CDR3 is TGCAGCGTCCAGGACAGGGGGATTTCGTTATTCTTC. The encoded protein is CSVQDRGISLFF.